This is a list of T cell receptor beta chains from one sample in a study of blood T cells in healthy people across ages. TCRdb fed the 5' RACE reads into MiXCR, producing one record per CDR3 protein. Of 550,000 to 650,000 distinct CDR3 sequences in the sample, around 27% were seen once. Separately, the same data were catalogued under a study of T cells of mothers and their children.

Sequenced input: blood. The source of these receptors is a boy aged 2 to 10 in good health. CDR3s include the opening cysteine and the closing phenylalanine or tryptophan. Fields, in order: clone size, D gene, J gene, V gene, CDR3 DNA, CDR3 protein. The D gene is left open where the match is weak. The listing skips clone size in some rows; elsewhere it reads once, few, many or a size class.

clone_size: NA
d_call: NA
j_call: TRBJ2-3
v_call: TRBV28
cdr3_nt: TGTGCCAGCAGTTTAGGGCTCCGAGCCCCAGATACGCAGTATTTT
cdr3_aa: CASSLGLRAPDTQYF

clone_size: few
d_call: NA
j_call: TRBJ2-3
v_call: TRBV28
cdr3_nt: TGTGCCAGCAGTTTTCGGCAGAACACAGATACGCAGTATTTT
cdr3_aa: CASSFRQNTDTQYF

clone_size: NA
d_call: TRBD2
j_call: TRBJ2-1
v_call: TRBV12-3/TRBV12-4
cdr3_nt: TGTGCCAGCACCGGACTAGCGGGTTACAATGAGCAGTTCTTC
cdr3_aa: CASTGLAGYNEQFF

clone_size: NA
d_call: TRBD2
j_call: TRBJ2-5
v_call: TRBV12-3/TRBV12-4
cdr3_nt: TGTGCCAGCAGCCCGTGGAGCTTGGGGGGGGAGACCCAGTACTTC
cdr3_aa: CASSPWSLGGETQYF

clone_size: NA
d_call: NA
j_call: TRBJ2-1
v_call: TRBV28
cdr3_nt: TGTGCCAGCAGTTCGGGGTTTCCGTCCTACAATGAGCAGTTCTTC
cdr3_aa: CASSSGFPSYNEQFF

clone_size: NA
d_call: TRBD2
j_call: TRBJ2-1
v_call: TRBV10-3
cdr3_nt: TGTGCCATCAGTGGCAGCGGGGGTACCTACAATGAGCAGTTCTTC
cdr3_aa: CAISGSGGTYNEQFF

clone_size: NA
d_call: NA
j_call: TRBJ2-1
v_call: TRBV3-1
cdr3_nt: TGTGCCAGCAGCCAAGGTCTGGACGCCTACAATGAGCAGTTCTTC
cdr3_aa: CASSQGLDAYNEQFF

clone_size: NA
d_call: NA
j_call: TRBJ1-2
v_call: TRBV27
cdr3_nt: TGTGCCAGCAGGAGCTCGACAGGCCTCTATGGCTACACCTTC
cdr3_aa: CASRSSTGLYGYTF

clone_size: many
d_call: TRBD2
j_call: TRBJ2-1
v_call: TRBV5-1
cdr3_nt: TGCGCCAGCAGCTTGGAACTAGCGGGAGGGGGAAATGAGCAGTTCTTC
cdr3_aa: CASSLELAGGGNEQFF

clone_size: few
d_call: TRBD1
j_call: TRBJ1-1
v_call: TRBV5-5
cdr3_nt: TGTGCCAGCAGCTGGACAGGGGACGGGAACACTGAAGCTTTCTTT
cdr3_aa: CASSWTGDGNTEAFF

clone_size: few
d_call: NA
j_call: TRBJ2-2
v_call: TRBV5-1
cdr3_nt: TGCGCCAGCAGCGGATCCCCCGGGGAGCTGTTTTTT
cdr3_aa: CASSGSPGELFF

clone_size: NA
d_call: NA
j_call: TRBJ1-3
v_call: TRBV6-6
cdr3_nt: TGTGCCAGCAGTTACACCGGGGCTGGAAACACCATATATTTT
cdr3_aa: CASSYTGAGNTIYF

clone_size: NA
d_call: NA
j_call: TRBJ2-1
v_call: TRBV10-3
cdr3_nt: TGTGCCATCAGTGAGTCGGCCCATGAGCAGTTCTTC
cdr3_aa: CAISESAHEQFF

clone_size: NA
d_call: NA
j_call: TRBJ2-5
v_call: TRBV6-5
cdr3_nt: TGTGCCAGCAGTTACGGGGGAATGGGAGTCACCCAGTACTTC
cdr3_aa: CASSYGGMGVTQYF

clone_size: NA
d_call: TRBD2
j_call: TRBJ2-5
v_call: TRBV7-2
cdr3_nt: TGTGCCAGCAGCTTCCTCCTAGCGGGGGGGGAGACCCAGTACTTC
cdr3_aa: CASSFLLAGGETQYF

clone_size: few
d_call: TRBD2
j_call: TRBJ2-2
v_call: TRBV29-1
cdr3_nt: TGCAGCGCTGGAGGACCAGCGGGAGGGGCGAGTACCGGGGAGCTGTTTTTT
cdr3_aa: CSAGGPAGGASTGELFF

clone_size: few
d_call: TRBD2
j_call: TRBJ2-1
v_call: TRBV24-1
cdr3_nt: TGTGCCACCAGTGATCCGACAGGGACTAGCGGTCGGAATGAGCAGTTCTTC
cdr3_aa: CATSDPTGTSGRNEQFF

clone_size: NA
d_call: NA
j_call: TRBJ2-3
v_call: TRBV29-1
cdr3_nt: TGCAGCGCCGGGGACGGCACAGATACGCAGTATTTT
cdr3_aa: CSAGDGTDTQYF

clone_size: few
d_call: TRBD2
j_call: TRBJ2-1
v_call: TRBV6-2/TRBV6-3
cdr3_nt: TGTGCCAGCACTTTAGCGGGAGGAGGGATCAATGAGCAGTTCTTC
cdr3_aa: CASTLAGGGINEQFF

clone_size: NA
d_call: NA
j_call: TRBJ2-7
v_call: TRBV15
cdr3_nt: TGTGCCACCAGCAGAGATCCGTCCTACGAGCAGTACTTC
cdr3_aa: CATSRDPSYEQYF

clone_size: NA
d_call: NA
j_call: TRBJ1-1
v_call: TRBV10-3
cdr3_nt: TGTGCCATCAGTGGGTCCGGGCCGAACACTGAAGCTTTCTTT
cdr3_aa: CAISGSGPNTEAFF

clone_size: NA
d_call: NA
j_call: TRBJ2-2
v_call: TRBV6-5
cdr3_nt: TGTGCCAGCAGCCACAGGGAGGACACCGGGGAGCTGTTTTTT
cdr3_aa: CASSHREDTGELFF

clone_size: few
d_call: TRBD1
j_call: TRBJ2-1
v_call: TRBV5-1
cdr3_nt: TGCGCCAGCAGCTCAGGGGGACCGGAGCAGTTCTTC
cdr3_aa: CASSSGGPEQFF

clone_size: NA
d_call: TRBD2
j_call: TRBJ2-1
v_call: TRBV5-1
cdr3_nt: TGCGCCAGCAGCCGGAGAGGCCCGGGGGGACTAGCGGGAGAAACCAATGAGCAGTTCTTC
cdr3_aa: CASSRRGPGGLAGETNEQFF

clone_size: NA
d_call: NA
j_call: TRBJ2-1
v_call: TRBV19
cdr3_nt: TGTGCCAGTGGAGATTTTAAGGGGTACAATGAGCAGTTCTTC
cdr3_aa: CASGDFKGYNEQFF

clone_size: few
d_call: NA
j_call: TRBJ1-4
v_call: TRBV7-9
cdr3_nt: TGTGCCAGCAGCCCTCCCTGGCTCAGTGAAAAACTGTTTTTT
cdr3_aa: CASSPPWLSEKLFF

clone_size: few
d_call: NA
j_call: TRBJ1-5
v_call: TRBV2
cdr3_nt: TGTGCCAGCAGTGACCGGGGGCTAGCGGGGCAGCCCCAGCATTTT
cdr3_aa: CASSDRGLAGQPQHF

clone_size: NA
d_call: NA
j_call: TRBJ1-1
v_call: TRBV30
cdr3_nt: TGTGCCTGGAGGACATACAACACTGAAGCTTTCTTT
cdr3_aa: CAWRTYNTEAFF

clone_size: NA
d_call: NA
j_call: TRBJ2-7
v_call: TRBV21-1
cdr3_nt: TGTGCCAGCAGTTCAAGACAGGCCCCCTACGAGCAGTACTTC
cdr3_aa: CASSSRQAPYEQYF